This is a list of T cell receptor beta chains from one sample in a study of T cell repertoires in cytomegalovirus infection. TCRdb reprocessed the reads via MiXCR and lists one record per CDR3 protein. This table has 450,000 to 650,000 distinct CDR3 sequences, 26% appearing once. Material: PBMCs. Every receptor here comes from a human donor in good health (CMV status not recorded). Some clones in this sample may be carry-over from other donors' samples. CDR3s include the opening cysteine and the closing phenylalanine or tryptophan. A D gene is named only where the DNA matches it firmly. Rows may omit the clone size; those that give it use once, few, many or a size class.

>16|TRBJ1-1|-|few|TRBV18
CASSPPATGKNTEAFF
TGTGCCAGCTCACCACCGGCAACGGGGAAGAACACTGAAGCTTTCTTT
>15|TRBJ1-3|-|-|TRBV24-1
CATAPTRSSGNTIYF
TGTGCCACCGCACCCACCAGGAGCTCTGGAAACACCATATATTTT
>14|TRBJ2-2|-|-|TRBV12-5
CASVKGQNTGELFF
TGTGCTAGTGTCAAGGGCCAGAACACCGGGGAGCTGTTTTTT
>14|TRBJ1-1|-|-|TRBV25-1
CASSHHGLNTEAFF
TGTGCCAGCAGTCACCACGGATTGAACACTGAAGCTTTCTTT
>13|TRBJ1-2|-|-|TRBV6-6
CASSPSIAGGYTF
TGTGCCAGCAGTCCGTCTATAGCGGGGGGCTACACCTTC
>15|TRBJ1-3|-|many|TRBV6-1
CASSVENYSGNTIYF
TGTGCCAGCAGTGTAGAGAACTACTCTGGAAACACCATATATTTT
>15|TRBJ2-3|-|-|TRBV27
CASSQGVTSTDTQYF
TGTGCCAGCAGTCAAGGGGTAACTAGCACAGATACGCAGTATTTT
>12|TRBJ2-7|-|few|TRBV2
CASRYRSYEQYF
TGTGCCAGCAGGTACAGGAGCTACGAGCAGTACTTC
>14|TRBJ1-2|-|-|TRBV5-4
CASSAGPFLWGYTF
TGTGCCAGCAGCGCCGGCCCGTTTCTCTGGGGCTACACCTTC
>17|TRBJ2-2|TRBD2|-|TRBV9
CASSGEAGGSFTGELFF
TGTGCCAGCAGCGGAGAAGCGGGAGGGTCGTTCACCGGGGAGCTGTTTTTT
>15|TRBJ1-4|-|-|TRBV19
CASSRATGTRDKLFF
TGTGCCAGTAGTCGAGCAACCGGGACAAGGGACAAACTGTTTTTT
>15|TRBJ2-1|TRBD1|-|TRBV7-3
CASSSDRGRYNEQFF
TGTGCCAGCAGCTCGGACAGGGGAAGATACAATGAGCAGTTCTTC
>13|TRBJ1-1|-|-|TRBV30
CAWRATINTEAFF
TGTGCCTGGCGTGCTACTATTAACACTGAAGCTTTCTTT
>14|TRBJ1-5|TRBD1|many|TRBV20-1
CSVEQGAEYQPQHF
TGTAGTGTGGAACAGGGGGCAGAATATCAGCCCCAGCATTTT
>15|TRBJ2-3|-|-|TRBV2
CASSEGVAATDTQYF
TGTGCCAGCAGTGAAGGAGTAGCGGCCACAGATACGCAGTATTTT
>13|TRBJ2-7|-|-|TRBV6-2/TRBV6-3
CASMATGYYEQYF
TGTGCCAGCATGGCAACAGGGTACTACGAGCAGTACTTC
>12|TRBJ2-3|-|-|TRBV10-3
CAIRGSADTQYF
TGTGCCATCAGAGGGAGCGCGGATACGCAGTATTTT